This T cell receptor beta chain was sequenced for a study of cytomegalovirus exposure and HLA in healthy donors. Study outcomes and limitations: It was taken for granted in presence/absence analyses that sequencing depth across donors was roughly uniform. Data from an earlier analysis indicated that most TCR beta V segments were productive either about 87% or about 30% of the time.

Germline V CDR1 and CDR2: SGHNT, YYREEE (reference sequence). This CDR3 is built from 14 residues. V lost 0 bases and J lost 2, with 9 bases in between. PCR employed 60 Vbeta and 13 Jbeta primers. Measured with immunoSEQ multiplex PCR; TCRdb has only the in-frame clones, and not every one. The sample shows about 120,000 clones, roughly 69% of them seen only once. With regard to this clone: The antigen remains unidentified.

The gene calls are TRBV5-4 and TRBJ2-7; D unresolved. Sequenced input: PBMCs. This TCR came from a human donor in good health. The CDR3, as DNA: TGTGCCAGCAGCTTGGAAGCGATGGCCTACGAGCAGTACTTC. Its protein is CASSLEAMAYEQYF.